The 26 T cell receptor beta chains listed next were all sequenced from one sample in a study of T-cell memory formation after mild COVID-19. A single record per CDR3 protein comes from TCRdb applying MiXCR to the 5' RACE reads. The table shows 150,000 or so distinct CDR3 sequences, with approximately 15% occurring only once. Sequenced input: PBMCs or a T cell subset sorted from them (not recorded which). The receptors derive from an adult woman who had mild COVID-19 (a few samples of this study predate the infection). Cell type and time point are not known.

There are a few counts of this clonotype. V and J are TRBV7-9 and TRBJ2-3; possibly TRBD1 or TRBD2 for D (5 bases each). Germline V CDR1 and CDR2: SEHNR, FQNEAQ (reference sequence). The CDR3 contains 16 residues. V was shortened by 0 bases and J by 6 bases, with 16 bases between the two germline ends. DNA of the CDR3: TGTGCCAGCAGCTTAGCGAGGACTGGGGGTAAGGATACGCAGTATTTT. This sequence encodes CASSLARTGGKDTQYF.

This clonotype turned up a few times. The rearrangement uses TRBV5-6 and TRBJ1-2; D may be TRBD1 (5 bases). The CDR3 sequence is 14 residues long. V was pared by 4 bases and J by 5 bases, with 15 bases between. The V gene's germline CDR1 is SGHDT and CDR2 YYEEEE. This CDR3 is CASSLDRFSYGYTF. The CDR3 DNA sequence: TGTGCCAGCAGCCTCGACAGATTTTCTTATGGCTACACCTTC.

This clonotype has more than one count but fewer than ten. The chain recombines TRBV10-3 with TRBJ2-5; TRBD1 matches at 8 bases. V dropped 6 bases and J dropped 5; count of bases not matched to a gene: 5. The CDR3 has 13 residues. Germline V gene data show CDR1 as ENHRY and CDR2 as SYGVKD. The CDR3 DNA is TGTGCCATCAGCCAGGGGGCTCGGGAGACCCAGTACTTC. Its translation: CAISQGARETQYF.

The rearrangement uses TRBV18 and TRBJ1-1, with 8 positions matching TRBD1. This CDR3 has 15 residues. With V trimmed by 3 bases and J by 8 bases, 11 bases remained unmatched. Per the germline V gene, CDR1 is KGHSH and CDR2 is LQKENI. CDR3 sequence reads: CASSPGTGRAPEAFF. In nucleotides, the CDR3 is TGTGCCAGCTCACCCGGGACAGGAAGAGCACCCGAAGCTTTCTTT.

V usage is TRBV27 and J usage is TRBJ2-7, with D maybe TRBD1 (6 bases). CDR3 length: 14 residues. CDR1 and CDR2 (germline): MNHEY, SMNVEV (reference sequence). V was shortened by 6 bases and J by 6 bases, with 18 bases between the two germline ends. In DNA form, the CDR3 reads TGTGCCAGCAGCTCCTTCTCAGGGGTGGGCGAGCAGTACTTC. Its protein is CASSSFSGVGEQYF.

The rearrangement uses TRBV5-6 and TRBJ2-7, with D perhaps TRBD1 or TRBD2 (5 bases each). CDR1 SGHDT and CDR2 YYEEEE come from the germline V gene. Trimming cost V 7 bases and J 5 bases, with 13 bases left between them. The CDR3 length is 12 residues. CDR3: CASGRGVNEQYF. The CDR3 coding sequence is TGTGCCAGCGGTCGAGGGGTGAACGAGCAGTACTTC.

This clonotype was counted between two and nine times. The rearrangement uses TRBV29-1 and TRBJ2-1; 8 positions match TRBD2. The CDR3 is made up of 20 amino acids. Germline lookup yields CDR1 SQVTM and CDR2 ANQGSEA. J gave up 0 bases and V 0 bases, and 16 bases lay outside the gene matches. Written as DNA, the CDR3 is TGCAGCGTTGAAGATGGGTCAGCGGGGGACCCAGGCCGCTCCTACAATGAGCAGTTCTTC. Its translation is CSVEDGSAGDPGRSYNEQFF.

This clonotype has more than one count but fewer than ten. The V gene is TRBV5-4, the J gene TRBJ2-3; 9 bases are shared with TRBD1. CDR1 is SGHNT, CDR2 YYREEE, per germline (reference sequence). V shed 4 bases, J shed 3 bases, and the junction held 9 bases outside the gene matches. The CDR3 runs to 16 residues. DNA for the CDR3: TGTGCCAGCAGCCACAGGGGGCTGAAGCGTACAGATACGCAGTATTTT. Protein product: CASSHRGLKRTDTQYF. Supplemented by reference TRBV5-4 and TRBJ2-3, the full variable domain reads ETGVTQSPTHLIKTRGQQVTLRCSSQSGHNTVSWYQQALGQGPQFIFQYYREEENGRGNFPPRFSGLQFPNYSSELNVNALELDDSALYLCASSHRGLKRTDTQYFGPGTRLTVL.

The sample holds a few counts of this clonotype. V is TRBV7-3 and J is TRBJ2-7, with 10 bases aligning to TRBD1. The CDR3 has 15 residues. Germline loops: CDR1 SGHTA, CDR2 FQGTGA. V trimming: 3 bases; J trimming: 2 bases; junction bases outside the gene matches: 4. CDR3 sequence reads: CASSFDRGPPYEQYF. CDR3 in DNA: TGTGCCAGCAGCTTTGACAGGGGGCCCCCCTACGAGCAGTACTTC.

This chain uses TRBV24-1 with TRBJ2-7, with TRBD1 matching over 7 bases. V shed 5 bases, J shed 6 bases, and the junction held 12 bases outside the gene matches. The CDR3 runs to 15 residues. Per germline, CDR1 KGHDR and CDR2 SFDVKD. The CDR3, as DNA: TGTGCCACCAGTGGCGAGACAGGGTTTGCGGGCGAGCAGTACTTC. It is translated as CATSGETGFAGEQYF.

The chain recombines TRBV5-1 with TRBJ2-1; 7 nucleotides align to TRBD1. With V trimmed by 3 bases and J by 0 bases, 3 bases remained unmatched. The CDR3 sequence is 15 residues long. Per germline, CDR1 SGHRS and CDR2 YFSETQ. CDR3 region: CASSSGQSSYNEQFF. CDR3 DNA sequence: TGCGCCAGCAGCTCGGGACAGAGCTCCTACAATGAGCAGTTCTTC.

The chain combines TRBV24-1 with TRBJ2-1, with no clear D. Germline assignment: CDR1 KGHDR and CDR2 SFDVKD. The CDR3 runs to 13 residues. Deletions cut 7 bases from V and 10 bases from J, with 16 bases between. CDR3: CATRETELSEQFF. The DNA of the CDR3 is TGTGCCACCAGAGAAACCGAGCTTTCCGAGCAGTTCTTC.

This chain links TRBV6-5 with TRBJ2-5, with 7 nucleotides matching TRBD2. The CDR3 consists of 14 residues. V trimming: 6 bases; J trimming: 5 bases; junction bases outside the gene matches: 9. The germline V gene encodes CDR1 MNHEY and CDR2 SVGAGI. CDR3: CASSKGGEPETQYF. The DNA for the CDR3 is TGTGCCAGCAGCAAGGGAGGGGAACCCGAGACCCAGTACTTC.

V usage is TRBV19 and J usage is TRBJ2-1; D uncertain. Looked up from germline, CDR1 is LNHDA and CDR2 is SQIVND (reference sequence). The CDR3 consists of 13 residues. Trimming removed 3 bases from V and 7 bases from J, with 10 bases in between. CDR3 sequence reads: CASSIGSQNEQFF. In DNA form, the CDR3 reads TGTGCCAGTAGTATCGGCAGCCAAAATGAGCAGTTCTTC.

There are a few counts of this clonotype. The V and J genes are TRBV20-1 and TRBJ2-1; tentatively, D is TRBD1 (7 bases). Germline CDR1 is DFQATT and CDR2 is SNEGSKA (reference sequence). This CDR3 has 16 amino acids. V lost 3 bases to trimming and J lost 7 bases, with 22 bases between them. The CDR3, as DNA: TGCAGTGCTAGGGAGAGGAGGGACAGACACACAAATGAGCAGTTCTTC. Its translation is CSARERRDRHTNEQFF.

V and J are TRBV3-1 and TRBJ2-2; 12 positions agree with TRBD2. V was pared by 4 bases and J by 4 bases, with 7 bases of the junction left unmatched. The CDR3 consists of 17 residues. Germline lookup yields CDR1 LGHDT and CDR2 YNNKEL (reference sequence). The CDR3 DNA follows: TGTGCCAGCAGCCCGGGACTAGCGGGCTCTGTCACCGGGGAGCTGTTTTTT. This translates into CASSPGLAGSVTGELFF.

The chain's CDR3 is CSARGIAGDNEQFF. DNA of the CDR3: TGCAGTGCTAGAGGGATAGCGGGGGACAATGAGCAGTTCTTC. The V and J genes are TRBV20-1 and TRBJ2-1; the match to TRBD2 covers 9 bases. CDR3 length equals 14 residues. With 1 base clipped from V and 5 bases from J, the junction kept 3 bases outside the gene matches. CDR1 and CDR2 from the germline V gene are DFQATT and SNEGSKA (reference sequence).

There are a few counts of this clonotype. CDR3 nucleotides: TGTGCCATCAGTGCTTGGGGGACCGAGGATGACTATGGCTACACCTTC. Translated, it gives CAISAWGTEDDYGYTF. V and J are TRBV10-3 and TRBJ1-2, with D possibly being TRBD1 (5 bases). The V end was cut by 4 bases, the J end by 3 bases, with 18 bases between. The CDR3 loop spans 16 amino acids. Germline CDR1 ENHRY, CDR2 SYGVKD.

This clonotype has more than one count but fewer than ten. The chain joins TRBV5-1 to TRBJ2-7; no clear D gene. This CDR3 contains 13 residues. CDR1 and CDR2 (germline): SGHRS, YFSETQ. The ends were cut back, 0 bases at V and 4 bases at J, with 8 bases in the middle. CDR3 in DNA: TGCGCCAGCAGCTTGGGAGAGGTGTACGAGCAGTACTTC. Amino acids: CASSLGEVYEQYF.

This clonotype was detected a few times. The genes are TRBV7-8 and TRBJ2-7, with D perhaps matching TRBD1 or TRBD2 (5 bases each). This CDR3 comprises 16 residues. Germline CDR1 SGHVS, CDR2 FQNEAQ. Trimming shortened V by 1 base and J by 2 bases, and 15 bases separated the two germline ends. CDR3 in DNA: TGTGCCAGCAGCTTAGGGGGGTGGGCTGGAACCTACGAGCAGTACTTC. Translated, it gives CASSLGGWAGTYEQYF.

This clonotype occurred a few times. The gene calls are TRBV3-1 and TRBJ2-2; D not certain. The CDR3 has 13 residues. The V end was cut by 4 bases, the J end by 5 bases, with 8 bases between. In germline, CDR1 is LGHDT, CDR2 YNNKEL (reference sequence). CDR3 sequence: CASSPGVTGELFF. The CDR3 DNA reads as TGTGCCAGCAGCCCCGGAGTAACCGGGGAGCTGTTTTTT.

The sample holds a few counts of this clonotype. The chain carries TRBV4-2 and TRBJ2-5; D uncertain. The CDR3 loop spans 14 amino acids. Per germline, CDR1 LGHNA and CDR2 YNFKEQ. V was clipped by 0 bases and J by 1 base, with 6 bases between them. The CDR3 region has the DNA TGTGCCAGCAGCCAAGAGGCATTCCAAGAGACCCAGTACTTC. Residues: CASSQEAFQETQYF.

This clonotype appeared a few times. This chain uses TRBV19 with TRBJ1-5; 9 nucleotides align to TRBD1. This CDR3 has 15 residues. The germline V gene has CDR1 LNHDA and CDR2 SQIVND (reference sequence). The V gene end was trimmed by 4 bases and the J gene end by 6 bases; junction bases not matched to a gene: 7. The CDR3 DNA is TGTGCCAGTAGTACGGACAGGGGAAGTACTCAGCCCCAGCATTTT. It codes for CASSTDRGSTQPQHF.

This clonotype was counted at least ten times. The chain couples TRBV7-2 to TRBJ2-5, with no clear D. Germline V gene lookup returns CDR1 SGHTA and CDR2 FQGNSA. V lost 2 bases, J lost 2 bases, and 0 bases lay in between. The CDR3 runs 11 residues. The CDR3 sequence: CASSLQETQYF. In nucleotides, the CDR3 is TGTGCCAGCAGCTTACAAGAGACCCAGTACTTC.

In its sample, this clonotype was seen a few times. CDR3 residues: CASSGPTGTYGYTF. The CDR3 coding sequence is TGTGCCAGCAGTGGCCCGACAGGGACCTATGGCTACACCTTC. V and J are TRBV25-1 and TRBJ1-2; 7 bases line up with TRBD1. Germline CDR1 MGHDK, CDR2 SYGVNS. J lost 4 bases, V lost 4 bases, and 6 bases had no gene match. CDR3 length: 14 amino acids.

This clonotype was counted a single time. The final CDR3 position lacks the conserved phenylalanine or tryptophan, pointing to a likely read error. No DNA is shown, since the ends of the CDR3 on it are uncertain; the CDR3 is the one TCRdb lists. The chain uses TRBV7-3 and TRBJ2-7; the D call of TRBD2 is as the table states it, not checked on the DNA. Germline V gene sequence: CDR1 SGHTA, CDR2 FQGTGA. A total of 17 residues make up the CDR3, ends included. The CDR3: CASSPPTPRNRTSGIFQ.